This T cell receptor beta chain was documented in a study of a mutant IDH1 vaccine in newly diagnosed glioma. V was cut by 0 bases and J by 0 bases, with 6 bases left in between. The CDR3 contains 14 residues. Germline CDR1 SGHRS, CDR2 YFSETQ. Time point described: week 23, last vaccination. Topical imiquimod was applied with each vaccine dose, which held 300 ug of mutant IDH1 20-mer peptide. Repertoires were generated with immunoSEQ multiplex PCR, while TCRdb's copy carries only in-frame clones and drops some. The table lists 50,000 to 60,000 clones, 75% to 90% of them singletons. As regards this clone: What it binds is unknown.

The chain links TRBV5-1 to TRBJ1-1; a weak D match, TRBD1 (5 bases). The clonotype comes from a man in his forties or fifties with glioma. The source was PBMCs, collected from a glioma patient whose treatment included an IDH1 peptide vaccine. The CDR3: CASSLGGVNTEAFF. CDR3 coding DNA: TGCGCCAGCAGCTTGGGGGGGGTGAACACTGAAGCTTTCTTT.